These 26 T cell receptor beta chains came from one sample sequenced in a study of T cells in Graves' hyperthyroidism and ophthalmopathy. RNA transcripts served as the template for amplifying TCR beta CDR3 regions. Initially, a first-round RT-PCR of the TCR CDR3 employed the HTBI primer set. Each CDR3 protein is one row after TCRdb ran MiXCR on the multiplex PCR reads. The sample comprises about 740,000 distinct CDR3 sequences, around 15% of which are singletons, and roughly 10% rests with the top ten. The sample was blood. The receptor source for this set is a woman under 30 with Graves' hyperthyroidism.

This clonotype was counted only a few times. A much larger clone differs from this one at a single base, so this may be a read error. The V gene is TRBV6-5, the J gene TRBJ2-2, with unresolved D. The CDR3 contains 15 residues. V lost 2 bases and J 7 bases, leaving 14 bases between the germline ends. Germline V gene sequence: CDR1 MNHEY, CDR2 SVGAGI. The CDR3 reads CASSYTRRIIGELFF. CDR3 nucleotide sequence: TGTGCCAGCAGTTACACTCGACGGATCATCGGGGAGCTGTTTTTT.

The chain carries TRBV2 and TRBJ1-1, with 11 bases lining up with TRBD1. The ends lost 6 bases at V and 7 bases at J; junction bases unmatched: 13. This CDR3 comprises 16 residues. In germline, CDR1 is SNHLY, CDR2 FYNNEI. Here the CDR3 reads CASRPGQGARTSEAFF. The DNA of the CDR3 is TGTGCCAGCAGACCCGGACAGGGGGCGCGAACAAGTGAAGCTTTCTTT. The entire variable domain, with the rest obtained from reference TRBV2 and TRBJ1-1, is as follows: EPEVTQTPSHQVTQMGQEVILRCVPISNHLYFYWYRQILGQKVEFLVSFYNNEISEKSEIFDDQFSVERPDGSNFTLKIRSTKLEDSAMYFCASRPGQGARTSEAFFGQGTRLTVV.

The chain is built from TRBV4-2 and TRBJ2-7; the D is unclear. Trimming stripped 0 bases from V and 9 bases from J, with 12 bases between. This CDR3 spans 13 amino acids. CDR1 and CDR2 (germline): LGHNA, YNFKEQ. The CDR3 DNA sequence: TGTGCCAGCAGCCAAGAGGACCGGGTGGTGCAGTACTTC. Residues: CASSQEDRVVQYF.

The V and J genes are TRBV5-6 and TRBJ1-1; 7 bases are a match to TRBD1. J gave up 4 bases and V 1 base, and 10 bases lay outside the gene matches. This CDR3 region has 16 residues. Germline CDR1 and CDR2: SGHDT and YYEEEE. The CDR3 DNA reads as TGTGCCAGCAGCTTGTACACACAGGGGCTGGGCACTGAAGCTTTCTTT. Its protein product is CASSLYTQGLGTEAFF. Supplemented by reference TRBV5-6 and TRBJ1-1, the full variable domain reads DAGVTQSPTHLIKTRGQQVTLRCSPKSGHDTVSWYQQALGQGPQFIFQYYEEEERQRGNFPDRFSGHQFPNYSSELNVNALLLGDSALYLCASSLYTQGLGTEAFFGQGTRLTVV.

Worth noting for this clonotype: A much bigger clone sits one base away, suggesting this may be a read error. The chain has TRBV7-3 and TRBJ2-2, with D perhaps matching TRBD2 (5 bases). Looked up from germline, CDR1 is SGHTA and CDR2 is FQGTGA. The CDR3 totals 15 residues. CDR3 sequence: CASSLRGPSTRELFF. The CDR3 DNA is TGTGCCAGCAGCTTAAGAGGGCCGAGCACCAGGGAGCTGTTTTTT.

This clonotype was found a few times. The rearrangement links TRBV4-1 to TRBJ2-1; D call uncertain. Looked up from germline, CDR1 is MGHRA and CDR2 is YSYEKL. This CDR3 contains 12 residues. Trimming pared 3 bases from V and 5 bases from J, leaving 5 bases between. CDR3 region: CASSQIDNEQFF. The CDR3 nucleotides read TGCGCCAGCAGCCAGATAGACAATGAGCAGTTCTTC.

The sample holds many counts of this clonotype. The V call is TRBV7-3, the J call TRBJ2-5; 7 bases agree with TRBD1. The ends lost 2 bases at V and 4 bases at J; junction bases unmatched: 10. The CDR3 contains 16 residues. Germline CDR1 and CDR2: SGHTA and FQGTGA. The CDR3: CASSLLGQLQGETQYF. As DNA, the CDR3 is TGTGCCAGCAGCTTATTGGGACAGCTTCAAGGAGAGACCCAGTACTTC.

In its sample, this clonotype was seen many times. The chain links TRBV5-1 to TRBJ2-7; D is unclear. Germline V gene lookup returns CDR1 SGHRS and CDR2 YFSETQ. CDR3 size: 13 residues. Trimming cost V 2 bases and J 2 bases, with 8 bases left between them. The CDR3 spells CASSFGPAYEQYF. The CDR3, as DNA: TGCGCCAGCAGCTTTGGCCCTGCCTACGAGCAGTACTTC.

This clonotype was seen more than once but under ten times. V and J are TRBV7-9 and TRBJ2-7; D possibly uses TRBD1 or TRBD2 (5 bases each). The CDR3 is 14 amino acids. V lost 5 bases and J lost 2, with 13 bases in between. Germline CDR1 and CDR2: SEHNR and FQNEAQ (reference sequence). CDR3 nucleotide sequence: TGTGCCAGCAGCCGGCCCATGGGGGCCTACGAGCAGTACTTC. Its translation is CASSRPMGAYEQYF.

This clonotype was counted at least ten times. CDR3 protein: CASSSTGTDTQYF. CDR3 DNA sequence: TGTGCCAGCAGCTCTACAGGAACAGATACGCAGTATTTT. This chain links TRBV5-6 with TRBJ2-3; weak D call: TRBD1 (5 bases). Trimming shortened V by 3 bases and J by 3 bases, and 8 bases separated the two germline ends. The CDR3 runs to 13 residues. From germline, CDR1 is SGHDT and CDR2 YYEEEE.

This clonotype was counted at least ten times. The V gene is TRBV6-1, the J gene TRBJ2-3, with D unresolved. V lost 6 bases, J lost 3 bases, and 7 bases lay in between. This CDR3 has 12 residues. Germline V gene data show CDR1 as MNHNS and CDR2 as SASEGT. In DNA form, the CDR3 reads TGTGCCAGCAGCACCCATACAGATACGCAGTATTTT. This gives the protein CASSTHTDTQYF.

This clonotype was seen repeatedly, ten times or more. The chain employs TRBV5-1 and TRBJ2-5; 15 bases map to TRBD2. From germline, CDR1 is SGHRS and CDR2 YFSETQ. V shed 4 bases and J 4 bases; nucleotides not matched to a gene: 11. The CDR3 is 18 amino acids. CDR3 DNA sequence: TGCGCCAGCAGCCGATCCCCGGGACTAGCGGGAGGTTCAGAGACCCAGTACTTC. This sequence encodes CASSRSPGLAGGSETQYF.

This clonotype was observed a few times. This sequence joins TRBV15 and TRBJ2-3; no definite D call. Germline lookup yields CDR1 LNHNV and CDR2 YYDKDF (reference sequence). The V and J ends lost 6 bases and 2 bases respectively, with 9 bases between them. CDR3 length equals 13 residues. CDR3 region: CATRVAYTDTQYF. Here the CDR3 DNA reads TGTGCCACCAGGGTAGCCTACACAGATACGCAGTATTTT.

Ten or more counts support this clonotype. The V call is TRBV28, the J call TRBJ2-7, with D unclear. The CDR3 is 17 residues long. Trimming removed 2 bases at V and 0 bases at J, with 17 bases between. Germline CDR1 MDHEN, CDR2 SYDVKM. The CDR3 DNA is TGTGCCAGCAGTTTAGCGGCCCTCAGTCGAGGCTCCTACGAGCAGTACTTC. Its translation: CASSLAALSRGSYEQYF.

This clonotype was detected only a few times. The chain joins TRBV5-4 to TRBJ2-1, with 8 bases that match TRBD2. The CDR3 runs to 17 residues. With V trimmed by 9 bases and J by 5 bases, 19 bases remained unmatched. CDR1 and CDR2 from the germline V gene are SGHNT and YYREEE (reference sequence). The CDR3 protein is CATQGGGPARKHNEQFF. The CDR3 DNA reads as TGTGCCACCCAGGGCGGGGGGCCTGCTAGGAAACACAATGAGCAGTTCTTC.

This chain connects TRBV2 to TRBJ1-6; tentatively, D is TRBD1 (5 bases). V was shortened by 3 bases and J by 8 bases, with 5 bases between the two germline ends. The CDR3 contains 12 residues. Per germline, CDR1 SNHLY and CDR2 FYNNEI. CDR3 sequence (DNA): TGTGCCAGCAGTGACAGGGATTCACCCCTCCACTTT. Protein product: CASSDRDSPLHF.

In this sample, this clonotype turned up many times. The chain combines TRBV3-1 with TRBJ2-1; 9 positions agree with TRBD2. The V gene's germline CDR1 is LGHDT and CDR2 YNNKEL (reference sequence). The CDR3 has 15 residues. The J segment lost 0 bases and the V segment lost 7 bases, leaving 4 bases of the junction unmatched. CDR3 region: CASTLAGYSYNEQFF. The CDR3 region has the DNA TGTGCCAGCACCCTAGCGGGGTACTCCTACAATGAGCAGTTCTTC.

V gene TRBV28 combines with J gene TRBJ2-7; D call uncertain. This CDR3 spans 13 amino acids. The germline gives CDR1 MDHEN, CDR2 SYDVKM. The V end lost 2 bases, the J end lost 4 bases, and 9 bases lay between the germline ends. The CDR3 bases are TGTGCCAGCAGTTTACGGGTAGCTTACGAGCAGTACTTC. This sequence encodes CASSLRVAYEQYF. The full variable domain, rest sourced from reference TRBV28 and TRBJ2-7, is DVKVTQSSRYLVKRTGEKVFLECVQDMDHENMFWYRQDPGLGLRLIYFSYDVKMKEKGDIPEGYSVSREKKERFSLILESASTNQTSMYLCASSLRVAYEQYFGPGTRLTVT.

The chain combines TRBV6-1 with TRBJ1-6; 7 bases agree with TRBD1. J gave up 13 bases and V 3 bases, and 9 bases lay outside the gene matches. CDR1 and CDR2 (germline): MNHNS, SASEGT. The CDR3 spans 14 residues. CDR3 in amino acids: CASSDTTGLLPLHF. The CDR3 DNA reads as TGTGCCAGCAGTGACACGACAGGGCTTCTCCCCCTCCACTTT.

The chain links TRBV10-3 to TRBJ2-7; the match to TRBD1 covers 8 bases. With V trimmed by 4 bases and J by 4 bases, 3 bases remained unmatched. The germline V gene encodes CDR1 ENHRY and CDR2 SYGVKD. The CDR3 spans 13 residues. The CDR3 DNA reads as TGTGCCATCAGTGGGACAGGGACTTACGAGCAGTACTTC. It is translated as CAISGTGTYEQYF.

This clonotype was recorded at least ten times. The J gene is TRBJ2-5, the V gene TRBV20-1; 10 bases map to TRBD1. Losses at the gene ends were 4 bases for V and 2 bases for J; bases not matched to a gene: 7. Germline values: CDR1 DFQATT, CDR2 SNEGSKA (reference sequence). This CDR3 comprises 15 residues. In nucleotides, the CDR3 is TGCAGTGCTACTGGGGGGACAGGGGAACAAGAGACCCAGTACTTC. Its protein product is CSATGGTGEQETQYF.

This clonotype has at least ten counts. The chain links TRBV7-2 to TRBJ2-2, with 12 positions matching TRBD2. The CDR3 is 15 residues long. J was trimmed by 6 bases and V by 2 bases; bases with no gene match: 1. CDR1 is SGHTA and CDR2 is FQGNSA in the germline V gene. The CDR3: CASSLLAGGPGELFF. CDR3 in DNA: TGTGCCAGCAGCTTACTAGCGGGAGGGCCCGGGGAGCTGTTTTTT.

In nucleotides, the CDR3 is TGTGCCAGCAGCTTAGTGGCGCGACAGAGCTTATACTATGGCTACACCTTC. This sequence encodes CASSLVARQSLYYGYTF. The chain couples TRBV7-9 to TRBJ1-2, with D possibly being TRBD1 (5 bases). V was shortened by 1 base and J by 3 bases, with 18 bases between the two germline ends. This CDR3 comprises 17 residues. The germline gives CDR1 SEHNR, CDR2 FQNEAQ (reference sequence).

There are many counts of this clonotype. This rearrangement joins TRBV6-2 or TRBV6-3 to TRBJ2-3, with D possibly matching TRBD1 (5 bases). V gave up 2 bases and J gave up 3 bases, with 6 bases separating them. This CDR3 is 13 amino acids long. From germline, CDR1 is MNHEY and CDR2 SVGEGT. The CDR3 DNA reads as TGTGCCAGCAGTTACCAGGGTACAGATACGCAGTATTTT. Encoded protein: CASSYQGTDTQYF.

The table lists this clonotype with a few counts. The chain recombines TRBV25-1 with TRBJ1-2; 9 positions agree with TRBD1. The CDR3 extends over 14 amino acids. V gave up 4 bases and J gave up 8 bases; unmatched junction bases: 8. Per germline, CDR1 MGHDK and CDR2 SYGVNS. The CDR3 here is CASSAFRDRAGYTF. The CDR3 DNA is TGTGCCAGCAGTGCCTTCCGGGACAGGGCCGGCTACACCTTC.

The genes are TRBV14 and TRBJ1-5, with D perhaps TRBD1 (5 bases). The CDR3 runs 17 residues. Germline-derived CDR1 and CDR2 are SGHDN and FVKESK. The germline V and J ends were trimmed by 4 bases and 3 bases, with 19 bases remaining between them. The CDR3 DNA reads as TGTGCCAGCAGCCCCCTTCTGGAGGGGTGGGACAATCAGCCCCAGCATTTT. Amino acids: CASSPLLEGWDNQPQHF.